This T cell receptor beta chain was captured by sequencing in a study of control samples from healthy donors and cancer patients (dated by TCRdb to about 2020). The library was prepared using the immunoSEQ multiplex PCR assay. Entries here come from immuneACCESS through TCRdb and include only in-frame sequences with V and J called. Some clones fail to appear in such tables; in the studies checked, an unresolved V gene covers under half of the shortfall, and the cause of the remainder is unknown. The sample table lists around 140,000 clones, 80% to 95% of them with a count of one. The top ten clonotypes cover around 2.5% of the sample. From its cysteine to its phenylalanine, the CDR3 spans 11 amino acids. The DNA shown is the 33-base CDR3, in frame from base 1. Based on the germline V gene, the CDR1 and CDR2 sequences are MGHRA and YSYEKL. The junction carries 5 bases between V and J, which are trimmed by 7 bases and 2 bases respectively.

As to this clone: What this receptor recognizes is not known. No clone much larger than this one lies a single base away; base qualities are absent.

Here the chain combines TRBV4-1 and TRBJ1-1, with no confident D gene call. Sequencing was performed on blood. The TCR comes from a man aged 40-49 years in good health. The CDR3 in this case is CASNHNTEAFF. The DNA sequence reads TGCGCCAGCAACCATAACACTGAAGCTTTCTTT.